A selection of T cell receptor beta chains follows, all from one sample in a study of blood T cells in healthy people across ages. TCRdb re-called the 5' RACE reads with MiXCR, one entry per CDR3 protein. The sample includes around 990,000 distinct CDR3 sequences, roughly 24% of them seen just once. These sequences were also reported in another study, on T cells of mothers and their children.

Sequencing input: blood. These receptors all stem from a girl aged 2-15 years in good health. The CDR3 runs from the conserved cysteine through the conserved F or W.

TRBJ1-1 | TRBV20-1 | CSAFQQGWGTEAFF
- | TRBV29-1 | CSVGTGAEQYF
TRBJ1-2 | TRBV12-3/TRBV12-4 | CASSYRQGGLDGYTF
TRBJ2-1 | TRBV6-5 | CASSYMGQLAGVWGNEQFF
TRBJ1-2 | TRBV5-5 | CASSLTEYGYTF
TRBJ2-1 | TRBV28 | CASSSPLGANNEQFF
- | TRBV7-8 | CASSSRDRVPYEQYF
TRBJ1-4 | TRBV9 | CASSVGVNWDEKLFF
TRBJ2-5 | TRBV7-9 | CASSSRQGKQETQYF
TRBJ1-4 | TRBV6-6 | CASSYRVNEKLFF
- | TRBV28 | CASGKGGPYEQYF
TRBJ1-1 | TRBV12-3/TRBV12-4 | CASSFPPGYTEAFF
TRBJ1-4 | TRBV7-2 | CASSLVLGTGSEKLFF
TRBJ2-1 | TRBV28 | CASSTGTDYNEQSF
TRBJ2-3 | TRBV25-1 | CASSEYRAGDTDTQYF
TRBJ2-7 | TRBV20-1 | CSATLAGVEEQYF
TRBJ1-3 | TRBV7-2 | CASSLGQDPRNTIYF
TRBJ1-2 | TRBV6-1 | CASSEAVGNGYTF
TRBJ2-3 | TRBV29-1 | CSVARTGGDTQYF
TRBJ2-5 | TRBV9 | CASSSGWAGETQYF
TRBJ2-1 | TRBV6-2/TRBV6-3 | CASTPAGGPGNEQFF
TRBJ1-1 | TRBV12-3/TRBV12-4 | CASSPQGAEAEAFF
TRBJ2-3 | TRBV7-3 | CASSLMGARGADTQYF
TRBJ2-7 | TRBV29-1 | CSVGRDGAYEQYF
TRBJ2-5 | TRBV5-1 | CAGSPRTGRGETQYF
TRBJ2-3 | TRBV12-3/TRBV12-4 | CASILTGTDTQYF
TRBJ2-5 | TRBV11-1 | CAGSLLSGARETQYF
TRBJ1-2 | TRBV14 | CASSQVGAPIYGYTF
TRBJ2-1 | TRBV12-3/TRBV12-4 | CATSRGQGNYNEQFF
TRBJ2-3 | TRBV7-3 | CASSSNGAVSGSTDTQYF
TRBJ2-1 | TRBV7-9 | CASSSPERPYNEQFF
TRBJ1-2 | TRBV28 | CASSLQGGGYTF
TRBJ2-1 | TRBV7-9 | CASSSGPGLQNEQFF
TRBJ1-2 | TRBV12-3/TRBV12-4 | CASLSNYGYTF
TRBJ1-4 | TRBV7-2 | CASSPGRGHEKLFF
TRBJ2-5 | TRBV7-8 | CASRQGHQETQYF
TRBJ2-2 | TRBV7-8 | CASSSEVGGELFF
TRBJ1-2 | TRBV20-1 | CSAGAELGGYTF
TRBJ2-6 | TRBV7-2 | CASSPDVSGANVLTF
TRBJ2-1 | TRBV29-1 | CSVKGALINEQFF
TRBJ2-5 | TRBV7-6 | CASSLGIPAGTQYF
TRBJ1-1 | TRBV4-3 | CASSQETGGQAFF
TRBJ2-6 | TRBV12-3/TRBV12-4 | CASSKIRSGANVLTF
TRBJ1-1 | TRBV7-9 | CASSYYEAFF
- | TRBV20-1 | CSARDHERGLTYEQYF
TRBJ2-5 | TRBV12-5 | CASGLTGASETQYF
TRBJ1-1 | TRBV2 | CASSWSGGEALF
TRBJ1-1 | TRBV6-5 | CASSPGTGIEPFF
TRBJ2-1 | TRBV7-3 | CASSLTPSGGANNEQFF
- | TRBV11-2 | CASSLDDAGPRGIYNEQFF
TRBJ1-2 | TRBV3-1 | CASSHAFNRVSYGYTF
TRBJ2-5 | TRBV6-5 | CASKTSGRETQYF
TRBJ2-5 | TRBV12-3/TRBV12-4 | CASSFSDRESYEQHF
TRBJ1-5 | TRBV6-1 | CASIGGGENQAQHF
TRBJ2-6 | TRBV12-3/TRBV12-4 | CAITGTASTGANVLTF
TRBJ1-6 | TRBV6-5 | CASSYTGTHNSPLHF
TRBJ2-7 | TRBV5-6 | CASSFMGHTSYEQYF
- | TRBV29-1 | CSVGPQADHEQYF
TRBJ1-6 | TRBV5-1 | CASSLEGQGPYNSPLHF
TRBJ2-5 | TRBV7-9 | CASSPTSSPQYF